Listed here are 20 T cell receptor beta chains from one sample, sequenced in a study of T-cell memory formation after mild COVID-19. TCRdb re-derived calls from the 5' RACE reads in MiXCR, one entry per CDR3 protein. The sample holds under 200,000 distinct CDR3 sequences; approximately 10% are singletons and the top ten take approximately 3.4%. The sequenced material came from PBMCs or a T cell subset sorted from them (not recorded which). The origin of the receptors is a man in his late teens or twenties who had mild COVID-19 (a few samples of this study predate the infection). Cell type and time point are not known.

The chain employs TRBV24-1 and TRBJ1-1, with 11 bases lining up with TRBD1. Unmatched junction bases numbered 6, after V lost 3 bases and J lost 7 bases. Germline assignment: CDR1 KGHDR and CDR2 SFDVKD. The CDR3 consists of 15 residues. CDR3 in amino acids: CATSDTGQGASEAFF. The CDR3, as DNA: TGTGCCACCAGTGATACCGGACAGGGGGCAAGTGAAGCTTTCTTT.

This clonotype was detected ten times or more. This chain links TRBV5-1 with TRBJ2-6; no clear D. Per germline, CDR1 SGHRS and CDR2 YFSETQ. The CDR3 is 18 amino acids. V shed 7 bases and J shed 0 bases, with 20 bases lying between them. As DNA, the CDR3 is TGCGCCAGCGGCCCTAGGAAGGGTCCCCTCTCTGGGGCCAACGTCCTGACTTTC. This codes for CASGPRKGPLSGANVLTF.

V is TRBV6-2 or TRBV6-3 and J is TRBJ1-5; 7 bases line up with TRBD1. This CDR3 contains 15 residues. Looked up from germline, CDR1 is MNHEY and CDR2 is SVGEGT. The V gene end was trimmed by 2 bases and the J gene end by 3 bases; junction bases not matched to a gene: 4. The CDR3 DNA reads as TGTGCCAGCAGTTACCGGGGACAGAACAATCAGCCCCAGCATTTT. It translates to CASSYRGQNNQPQHF.

J is TRBJ2-1 and V is TRBV4-3, with 8 bases identical to TRBD2. The CDR3 has 13 amino acids. After removal of 6 bases from V and 4 bases from J, the junction contained 2 bases not matched to a gene. CDR1 and CDR2 from the germline V gene are LGHNA and YSLEER. The chain's CDR3 is CASRAGAYNEQFF. CDR3 DNA: TGCGCCAGCAGAGCGGGGGCGTACAATGAGCAGTTCTTC.

This clonotype has more than one count but fewer than ten. The rearrangement joins TRBV28 to TRBJ2-6; 7 bases are a match to TRBD1. The germline gives CDR1 MDHEN, CDR2 SYDVKM. This CDR3 is 17 amino acids long. The V segment lost 6 bases and the J segment 1 base; nucleotides outside the gene matches: 9. The CDR3 nucleotides are TGTGCCAGCAGCCTTATGACAGGGCGATCTGGGGCCAACGTCCTGACTTTC. This encodes CASSLMTGRSGANVLTF.

The sample holds a few counts of this clonotype. This sequence joins TRBV5-1 and TRBJ1-2, with TRBD1 as a possible D gene (5 bases). Trimming cost V 4 bases and J 8 bases, with 15 bases left between them. The CDR3 spans 13 residues. Germline CDR1 reads SGHRS; CDR2 reads YFSETQ. The CDR3 DNA sequence: TGCGCCAGCAGCCAGGGCGCATCGGGGGGCTACACCTTC. Protein sequence: CASSQGASGGYTF.

There are a few counts of this clonotype. The V and J genes are TRBV20-1 and TRBJ2-1; D is unresolved. Germline V gives CDR1 DFQATT, CDR2 SNEGSKA (reference sequence). Trimming stripped 3 bases from V and 9 bases from J, with 15 bases between. CDR3 length equals 13 residues. CDR3 in DNA: TGCAGTGCTAGTCTGTTAGGTTTCGGTGAGCAGTTCTTC. This codes for CSASLLGFGEQFF.

In DNA form, the CDR3 reads TGTGCCAGCAGTCCCGACAGTACCCGGGGCTACACCTTC. It translates to CASSPDSTRGYTF. This chain joins TRBV6-5 and TRBJ1-2, with D possibly TRBD1 on 5 matching bases. Deletions cut 5 bases from V and 8 bases from J, with 15 bases between. This CDR3 spans 13 amino acids. CDR1 is MNHEY and CDR2 is SVGAGI in the germline V gene.

The gene calls are TRBV18 and TRBJ1-2, with D unclear. There are 14 residues in the CDR3. The V and J ends lost 6 bases and 8 bases respectively, with 19 bases between them. Germline CDR1 is KGHSH and CDR2 is LQKENI. This chain's CDR3 is CASSPGNEFYGYTF. The CDR3 coding sequence is TGTGCCAGCTCGCCCGGAAACGAGTTCTACGGCTACACCTTC.

This chain uses TRBV7-6 with TRBJ2-1; 7 nucleotides align to TRBD1. In germline, CDR1 is SGHVS, CDR2 FNYEAQ. This CDR3 spans 15 amino acids. V was clipped by 0 bases and J by 9 bases; unmatched bases: 8. The CDR3 region has the DNA TGTGCCAGCAGCTTAGCGAGGCCCCCAGGGGGTGAGCAGTTCTTC. Encoded protein: CASSLARPPGGEQFF.

The rearrangement uses TRBV7-2 and TRBJ2-3, with no clear D. Trimming left V 3 bases short and J 1 base short, with 5 bases between. The germline CDR1 and CDR2 sequences are SGHTA and FQGNSA. The CDR3 spans 13 residues. For the CDR3, the DNA is TGTGCCAGCAGCTTCTCTCGCACAGATACGCAGTATTTT. Encoded protein: CASSFSRTDTQYF.

DNA of the CDR3: TGTGCCAGCAGCCAACCTAAAAACATCGGCGGTGCCAAAAACATTCAGTACTTC. Protein product: CASSQPKNIGGAKNIQYF. V gene TRBV5-5 combines with J gene TRBJ2-4, with D unresolved. Germline V gives CDR1 SGHKS, CDR2 YYEKEE (reference sequence). This CDR3 has 18 amino acids. V was clipped by 4 bases and J by 1 base, with 21 bases between them.

This clonotype was seen at least ten times. The rearrangement joins TRBV20-1 to TRBJ2-5; D is unclear. CDR3 size: 14 residues. The germline V gene encodes CDR1 DFQATT and CDR2 SNEGSKA (reference sequence). Between the trimmed V and J ends, which lost 0 bases and 5 bases, there was a span of 13 bases. In nucleotides, the CDR3 is TGCAGTGCTAGAGATCATAATGGGCTGGAGACCCAGTACTTC. This encodes CSARDHNGLETQYF.

The CDR3 protein is CASSVGATDTQYF. The CDR3 nucleotides are TGTGCCAGCAGTGTAGGGGCTACAGATACGCAGTATTTT. The V call is TRBV6-1, the J call TRBJ2-3; D perhaps matches TRBD1 (5 bases). Trimming shortened V by 4 bases and J by 3 bases, and 8 bases separated the two germline ends. This CDR3 comprises 13 residues. Germline CDR1 and CDR2: MNHNS and SASEGT.

This clonotype was detected a few times. The chain uses TRBV5-1 and TRBJ2-7; D might be TRBD1 or TRBD2, each matching 5 bases. The CDR3 loop spans 14 amino acids. Per germline, CDR1 SGHRS and CDR2 YFSETQ. With 1 base removed from V and 6 bases from J, the gap between germline ends came to 14 bases. The CDR3 spells CASSLIRGVAEQYF. DNA for the CDR3: TGCGCCAGCAGCTTGATTAGAGGGGTCGCCGAGCAGTACTTC.

This clonotype was observed a handful of times. The rearrangement links TRBV7-2 to TRBJ1-4, with 11 bases matching TRBD1. There are 16 residues in the CDR3. After removal of 5 bases from V and 5 bases from J, the junction contained 7 bases not matched to a gene. Per the germline V gene, CDR1 is SGHTA and CDR2 is FQGNSA. CDR3 in amino acids: CASSRLGQGGNEKLFF. CDR3 sequence (DNA): TGTGCCAGCAGCCGCCTGGGACAGGGGGGGAATGAAAAACTGTTTTTT.

There are many counts of this clonotype. The chain uses TRBV5-1 and TRBJ1-4; D is perhaps TRBD1 (5 bases). This CDR3 is 16 amino acids long. Germline V gene data show CDR1 as SGHRS and CDR2 as YFSETQ. The V end was cut by 0 bases, the J end by 3 bases, with 12 bases between. The CDR3 is CASSLGLRDANEKLFF. The CDR3 DNA is TGCGCCAGCAGCTTGGGGCTCCGGGACGCTAATGAAAAACTGTTTTTT.

This clonotype has just a few counts. This rearrangement joins TRBV7-9 to TRBJ2-1; no reliable D call. The CDR3 totals 13 residues. V gave up 3 bases and J gave up 7 bases, with 10 bases separating them. Germline-derived CDR1 and CDR2 are SEHNR and FQNEAQ (reference sequence). The CDR3 DNA is TGTGCCAGCAGCTTCACAACTGCTAATGAGCAGTTCTTC. It is translated as CASSFTTANEQFF.

Here the CDR3 reads CASRREGAFGYTF. The CDR3 DNA reads TGTGCCAGCAGAAGGGAGGGGGCGTTTGGCTACACCTTC. This chain connects TRBV25-1 to TRBJ1-2, with 7 bases fitting TRBD1. The length of the CDR3 is 13 residues. The germline V gene encodes CDR1 MGHDK and CDR2 SYGVNS. The J segment lost 7 bases and the V segment lost 6 bases, leaving 8 bases of the junction unmatched.

This clonotype was counted a few times. The gene calls are TRBV4-3 and TRBJ2-1; 10 nucleotides match TRBD1. CDR1 is LGHNA, CDR2 YSLEER, per germline. This CDR3 spans 14 amino acids. V trimming: 2 bases; J trimming: 16 bases; junction bases outside the gene matches: 11. CDR3 amino acids: CASSQSWYGQGEFF. The CDR3 DNA reads TGCGCCAGCAGCCAATCATGGTACGGACAGGGGGAATTCTTC.